The following is a T cell receptor beta chain sequence with its context. An end of the junction differs from the germline gene, which may be a read error. This record comes from a study of tumor-infiltrating lymphocytes in glioblastoma multiforme. The CDR3 extends over 16 amino acids. Germline assignment: CDR1 SGHAT and CDR2 FQNNGV. Multiple V-beta primers and a C-beta primer amplified TCRB from RNA. TCRdb passed the multiplex PCR reads through MiXCR, listing each CDR3 protein once. Counted here are 15,000 or so distinct CDR3 sequences, approximately 71% occurring once; the ten biggest clones make up roughly 49%.

This sequence originates from a male donor with glioblastoma. The sample was brain tumor tissue. This sequence joins TRBV11-2 and TRBJ2-2; 9 bases map to TRBD2. This CDR3 reads CANSLNSGGGTGELFF. As DNA, the CDR3 is TGTGCCAACAGCCTAAATAGCGGGGGTGGAACCGGGGAGCTGTTTTTT.